This TCR beta chain emerged from a study of cytomegalovirus exposure and HLA in healthy donors. This CDR3 comprises 13 residues. The ends were cut back, 5 bases at V and 0 bases at J, with 7 bases in the middle. Germline V CDR1 and CDR2: KGHSH, LQKENI. Some clones are missing from TCRdb's copy, which holds only in-frame ones; the method was immunoSEQ multiplex PCR. This sample carries about 100,000 clones, around 95% of them seen once, and the ten largest clones take 0.67%. The clonotype originates from a woman under 30 in good health and CMV-seronegative. The specimen was PBMCs. V is TRBV18 and J is TRBJ1-1; D not certain. The CDR3 spells CASSSDLNTEAFF. The DNA for the CDR3 is TGTGCCAGCTCATCCGACTTGAACACTGAAGCTTTCTTT.